This entry lists 17 T cell receptor beta chains sequenced from one sample in a study of T-cell memory formation after mild COVID-19. Each CDR3 protein gets one entry after TCRdb re-called the 5' RACE reads with MiXCR. The sample has over 120,000 distinct CDR3 sequences, 15% to 20% seen once. The sample comprised PBMCs or a T cell subset sorted from them (not recorded which). Receptors originate from an adult woman who had mild COVID-19 (a few samples of this study predate the infection). Cell type and time point are not known.

The table lists this clonotype with a few counts. V gene TRBV5-1 combines with J gene TRBJ1-1; a weak D match, TRBD1 (6 bases). This CDR3 spans 13 amino acids. Germline V gives CDR1 SGHRS, CDR2 YFSETQ. Trimming took off 4 bases at V and 2 bases at J, with 9 bases between the two ends. The CDR3 protein is CASSGGANTEAFF. The CDR3, as DNA: TGCGCCAGCAGCGGGGGGGCCAACACTGAAGCTTTCTTT.

This clonotype was counted only a few times. This chain uses TRBV5-1 with TRBJ2-1, with D hard to call. Trimming removed 2 bases at V and 2 bases at J, with 8 bases between. From germline, CDR1 is SGHRS and CDR2 YFSETQ. The CDR3 spans 14 residues. CDR3 sequence: CASSLFGTYNEQFF. Here the CDR3 DNA reads TGCGCCAGCAGCTTATTTGGCACCTACAATGAGCAGTTCTTC.

This clonotype was seen a few times. The chain has TRBV5-1 and TRBJ1-2, with TRBD1 matching over 8 bases. The junction had 13 bases not matched to a gene; V was cut back by 4 bases and J by 8 bases. Germline V lookup: CDR1 SGHRS, CDR2 YFSETQ. The CDR3 loop spans 15 amino acids. DNA of the CDR3: TGCGCCAGCAGCCCAGGGGACAGGATGGATTTCGGCTACACCTTC. Its protein product is CASSPGDRMDFGYTF.

This clonotype was found a few times. This rearrangement joins TRBV6-4 to TRBJ2-1; 7 nucleotides line up with TRBD1. The CDR3 has 16 amino acids. Per the germline V gene, CDR1 is MRHNA and CDR2 is SNTAGT. V lost 2 bases to trimming and J lost 6 bases; unmatched junction nucleotides: 10. CDR3 loop: CASSDDRVLTVNEQFF. The CDR3 DNA reads as TGTGCCAGCAGTGACGACAGGGTCCTAACAGTCAATGAGCAGTTCTTC.

This clonotype was detected a few times. This chain links TRBV7-9 with TRBJ2-4; D is undetermined. The CDR3 consists of 15 residues. Germline V gene sequence: CDR1 SEHNR, CDR2 FQNEAQ (reference sequence). V was trimmed by 5 bases and J by 0 bases, leaving 11 bases between them. CDR3 DNA sequence: TGTGCCAGCAGCGCTGCGACAAAAGCCAAAAACATTCAGTACTTC. It yields the protein CASSAATKAKNIQYF.

This chain uses TRBV3-1 with TRBJ2-7; 7 nucleotides line up with TRBD2. This CDR3 has 14 amino acids. Trimming removed 7 bases from V and 0 bases from J; junction bases left unmatched: 6. CDR1 LGHDT and CDR2 YNNKEL come from the germline V gene (reference sequence). The CDR3, as DNA: TGTGCCAGCAAGGGAGCGGGGTCCTCCTACGAGCAGTACTTC. It codes for CASKGAGSSYEQYF.

The chain combines TRBV7-9 with TRBJ2-5, with 8 bases fitting TRBD2. Trimming cost V 4 bases and J 2 bases; bases outside gene matches: 9. CDR3 length: 16 residues. Germline lookup yields CDR1 SEHNR and CDR2 FQNEAQ (reference sequence). This chain's CDR3 is CASSSYSGVPQETQYF. The CDR3, as DNA: TGTGCCAGCAGCTCCTATAGCGGGGTGCCTCAAGAGACCCAGTACTTC.

This clonotype turned up a few times. In nucleotides, the CDR3 is TGTGCCAGCAGCCGGAGGGCAGTAGCCAAAAACATTCAGTACTTC. Amino acids: CASSRRAVAKNIQYF. The V call is TRBV3-1, the J call TRBJ2-4, with a weak D call TRBD2 (6 bases). Trimming took off 4 bases at V and 0 bases at J, with 10 bases between the two ends. The V gene's germline CDR1 is LGHDT and CDR2 YNNKEL (reference sequence). This CDR3 has 15 residues.

This clonotype was observed a few times. V usage is TRBV24-1 and J usage is TRBJ2-3; TRBD1 matches 8 bases. Germline V gene data show CDR1 as KGHDR and CDR2 as SFDVKD. The CDR3 is made up of 15 amino acids. The ends lost 4 bases at V and 4 bases at J; junction bases unmatched: 6. The CDR3 coding sequence is TGTGCCACCAGTGACCGGACAGGGTGGGCAGATACGCAGTATTTT. Protein sequence: CATSDRTGWADTQYF.

The DNA of the CDR3 is TGCAGTGCTCCCGACAGGGCCGCAGATACGCAGTATTTT. This translates into CSAPDRAADTQYF. The chain couples TRBV20-1 to TRBJ2-3, with TRBD1 identical over 7 bases. The V segment lost 5 bases and the J segment 4 bases; nucleotides outside the gene matches: 6. Germline V gives CDR1 DFQATT, CDR2 SNEGSKA (reference sequence). This CDR3 is 13 amino acids long.

The chain is built from TRBV6-6 and TRBJ1-1; TRBD1 agrees at 7 bases. Trimming removed 2 bases from V and 1 base from J; junction bases left unmatched: 7. The germline gives CDR1 MNHNY, CDR2 SVGAGI (reference sequence). The CDR3 sequence is 16 residues long. The CDR3 region is CASSYLTGDRNTEAFF. The CDR3, as DNA: TGTGCCAGCAGTTACCTAACAGGGGATCGGAACACTGAAGCTTTCTTT.

Only a few counts were recorded for this clonotype. The rearrangement uses TRBV7-3 and TRBJ2-1, with D tentatively TRBD2 (7 bases). Per germline, CDR1 SGHTA and CDR2 FQGTGA. V was pared by 1 base and J by 12 bases, with 16 bases between. The CDR3 extends over 14 amino acids. CDR3 in amino acids: CASSLIGGLSGQFF. CDR3 sequence (DNA): TGTGCCAGCAGCTTAATCGGGGGGCTTTCAGGGCAGTTCTTC.

This clonotype showed up just a few times. The V gene is TRBV29-1, the J gene TRBJ2-1, with TRBD2 identical over 12 bases. CDR1 is SQVTM and CDR2 is ANQGSEA in the germline V gene. The CDR3 runs 15 residues. The trim removed 3 bases at V and 9 bases at J, leaving 9 bases unmatched. The chain's CDR3 is CSVDWASGRAGEQFF. The CDR3 nucleotides are TGCAGCGTTGACTGGGCTAGCGGGAGGGCCGGTGAGCAGTTCTTC.

This clonotype came up once. CDR3 loop: CASSLVITYEQYF. As DNA, the CDR3 is TGTGCCAGCAGCTTAGTAATAACCTACGAGCAGTACTTC. The chain uses TRBV7-2 and TRBJ2-7; D not resolved. CDR1 is SGHTA, CDR2 FQGNSA, per germline. Trimming removed 1 base at V and 2 bases at J, with 6 bases between. The CDR3 sequence is 13 residues long.

V and J are TRBV7-2 and TRBJ2-4, with TRBD2 matching 13 bases. The CDR3 has 16 amino acids. The trim removed 5 bases at V and 9 bases at J, leaving 10 bases unmatched. Per the germline V gene, CDR1 is SGHTA and CDR2 is FQGNSA. CDR3 coding DNA: TGTGCCAGCAGCCCGGGACTAGCGGGGACCAGGGGCATTCAGTACTTC. Translated, it gives CASSPGLAGTRGIQYF.

This clonotype was detected many times. J is TRBJ2-7 and V is TRBV12-3 or TRBV12-4, with 8 bases fitting TRBD1. With 5 bases clipped from V and 9 bases from J, the junction kept 6 bases outside the gene matches. This CDR3 contains 12 residues. The CDR3 DNA reads as TGTGCCAGCAGTACAGGACAGGGCGGGCAGTACTTC. Translated, it gives CASSTGQGGQYF.

The chain carries TRBV15 and TRBJ1-1; D is uncertain. The germline CDR1 and CDR2 sequences are LNHNV and YYDKDF (reference sequence). Trimming stripped 5 bases from V and 4 bases from J, with 11 bases between. This CDR3 has 13 amino acids. The CDR3 DNA sequence: TGTGCCACCAGCGGACTGCGAGGCACTGAAGCTTTCTTT. It codes for CATSGLRGTEAFF.